The rows below give T cell receptor beta chains drawn from one sample of a study of identical twins. Using its own MiXCR run on the 5' RACE reads, TCRdb lists one record per CDR3 protein. The sample includes around 480,000 distinct CDR3 sequences, 12% to 15% seen only once; the top ten take about 0.52%. This sample also appeared in a second study, on yellow fever vaccine responses in identical twins.

The sequenced sample consisted of CD4+ T cells sorted from blood. These TCRs come from a woman between 18 and 30 years old in good health. Both conserved end residues are part of each CDR3. Fields, in order: D gene, clone size, V gene, J gene, CDR3 protein, CDR3 DNA. The D gene is left open where the match is weak. The size field is filled for only some rows; it gives once, few, many or a size class.

D: TRBD1; size: NA; V: TRBV6-1; J: TRBJ2-3; CDR3: CASRDTGVPYTDTQYF; DNA: TGTGCCAGCAGGGATACAGGGGTCCCTTACACAGATACGCAGTATTTT
D: NA; size: few; V: TRBV19; J: TRBJ2-1; CDR3: CASSIKGSLAPFHNEQFF; DNA: TGTGCCAGTAGTATAAAGGGGTCGCTAGCTCCCTTCCACAATGAGCAGTTCTTC
D: NA; size: many; V: TRBV3-1; J: TRBJ2-1; CDR3: CASSHVSHEQFF; DNA: TGTGCCAGCAGCCATGTGTCCCATGAGCAGTTCTTC
D: TRBD2; size: NA; V: TRBV7-8; J: TRBJ2-5; CDR3: CASSFGTNQETQYF; DNA: TGTGCCAGCAGCTTCGGGACTAACCAAGAGACCCAGTACTTC
D: TRBD1; size: many; V: TRBV27; J: TRBJ2-7; CDR3: CASSLSGQLYEQYF; DNA: TGTGCCAGCAGTTTATCGGGACAGCTGTACGAGCAGTACTTC
D: NA; size: few; V: TRBV3-1; J: TRBJ2-7; CDR3: CASSQGAVGHEQYF; DNA: TGTGCCAGCAGCCAGGGGGCCGTGGGTCACGAGCAGTACTTC
D: NA; size: few; V: TRBV29-1; J: TRBJ1-2; CDR3: CSVGGKDGYTF; DNA: TGCAGCGTGGGGGGTAAAGATGGCTACACCTTC
D: NA; size: NA; V: TRBV29-1; J: TRBJ2-3; CDR3: CSVKGGRTDTQYF; DNA: TGCAGCGTCAAGGGGGGAAGAACAGATACGCAGTATTTT
D: TRBD2; size: few; V: TRBV10-3; J: TRBJ2-1; CDR3: CAISGAGVYNEQFF; DNA: TGTGCCATCAGTGGGGCGGGAGTCTACAATGAGCAGTTCTTC
D: TRBD1; size: few; V: TRBV20-1; J: TRBJ2-7; CDR3: CSARPGTGVEQYF; DNA: TGCAGTGCTAGGCCCGGGACAGGAGTCGAGCAGTACTTC
D: TRBD2; size: NA; V: TRBV2; J: TRBJ2-4; CDR3: CATGQRGDGNIQYF; DNA: TGTGCCACAGGACAGCGGGGGGACGGGAACATTCAGTACTTC
D: TRBD2; size: NA; V: TRBV11-2; J: TRBJ2-2; CDR3: CASSPGGRAHGELFF; DNA: TGTGCCAGCAGCCCTGGCGGGAGGGCCCACGGGGAGCTGTTTTTT
D: NA; size: few; V: TRBV2; J: TRBJ2-5; CDR3: CASSDNVVETQYF; DNA: TGTGCCAGCAGTGATAACGTGGTAGAGACCCAGTACTTC
D: TRBD2; size: NA; V: TRBV19; J: TRBJ2-5; CDR3: CASSIDGGGLQETQYF; DNA: TGTGCCAGTAGTATAGACGGCGGGGGGCTTCAAGAGACCCAGTACTTC
D: TRBD1; size: NA; V: TRBV7-2; J: TRBJ2-7; CDR3: CASSSGLSGQTYEQYF; DNA: TGTGCCAGCAGCTCGGGATTGTCGGGACAGACCTACGAGCAGTACTTC
D: TRBD2; size: few; V: TRBV4-2; J: TRBJ2-5; CDR3: CASSQGLAGRETQYF; DNA: TGTGCCAGCAGCCAGGGACTAGCGGGAAGAGAGACCCAGTACTTC
D: NA; size: NA; V: TRBV10-3; J: TRBJ1-4; CDR3: CAISLSQTPNEKLFF; DNA: TGTGCCATCAGCCTGAGCCAGACTCCTAATGAAAAACTGTTTTTT